Listed here is a single TCR beta chain. Authors' processing steps: Estimated nucleated cell counts came from reference gene primer amplification. Assay: immunoSEQ multiplex PCR; the TCRdb copy retains only in-frame clones and omits some. The DNA gave D and trimming, while V, J and clone size come from that table. Of around 83,000 clones detected, just over 85% appear once; the ten largest clones hold 25% to 30%. These data belong to a study of blood T cell repertoires in COVID-19. As for the study in general: From the United States, Italy and Spain came samples of acute and convalescent COVID-19. T cells, B-cell-depleted T cells, or PBMCs provided the cDNA or gDNA that served as material.

V was cut by 2 bases and J by 0 bases, with 5 bases left in between. Per the germline V gene, CDR1 is SGHTA and CDR2 is FQGNSA. This CDR3 is built from 13 residues. This TCR came from a man aged 50-59 years with active or convalescent COVID-19. The chain joins TRBV7-2 to TRBJ2-7; D is unresolved. Sample: peripheral blood. CDR3: CASSLTHSYEQYF. The CDR3, as DNA: TGTGCCAGCAGCTTAACACACTCCTACGAGCAGTACTTC.